These T cell receptor beta chains were read from a single sample in a study of blood T cell repertoires in COVID-19. Measured with immunoSEQ multiplex PCR; TCRdb has only the in-frame clones, and not every one. The profile shows a few hundred thousand clones, over 75% of them singletons. The sample was PBMCs or T cells enriched from blood (not recorded which). These receptors were collected from a man aged 18 to 29 who had recovered from COVID-19. CDR3s include the opening cysteine and the closing phenylalanine or tryptophan. Each record gives: CDR3 length, D gene, J gene, clone size, V gene, CDR3 DNA, CDR3 protein. A D gene is named only where the DNA matches it firmly. Clone size is shown for a subset of rows, as once, few, many or a class of expanded clone.

len: 12
d_gene: .
j_gene: TRBJ2-3
abundance: .
v_gene: TRBV7-9
CDR3nt: TGTGCCAGCAGCTTACGGTCAGATACGCAGTATTTT
CDR3aa: CASSLRSDTQYF

len: 16
d_gene: .
j_gene: TRBJ1-3
abundance: .
v_gene: TRBV7-3
CDR3nt: TGTGCCAGCAGCCAATCGGGGGTAGGATCTGGAAACACCATATATTTT
CDR3aa: CASSQSGVGSGNTIYF

len: 12
d_gene: .
j_gene: TRBJ1-1
abundance: .
v_gene: TRBV12-5
CDR3nt: TGTGCTAGTGGTTTGGGGAGCGTGGAAGCTTTCTTT
CDR3aa: CASGLGSVEAFF

len: 14
d_gene: .
j_gene: TRBJ1-5
abundance: few
v_gene: TRBV18
CDR3nt: TGTGCCAGCTCACCGCTTACAGGGTTGGGGCCCCAGCATTTT
CDR3aa: CASSPLTGLGPQHF

len: 18
d_gene: TRBD2
j_gene: TRBJ2-3
abundance: .
v_gene: TRBV10-1
CDR3nt: TGCGCCAGCAGTCACCCGAGTAGCGGGGGGACAAGCACAGATACGCAGTATTTT
CDR3aa: CASSHPSSGGTSTDTQYF

len: 14
d_gene: TRBD1
j_gene: TRBJ2-5
abundance: .
v_gene: TRBV18
CDR3nt: TGTGCCAGCTCACCAGACAGGGGGAAAGAGACCCAGTACTTC
CDR3aa: CASSPDRGKETQYF

len: 14
d_gene: TRBD1
j_gene: TRBJ1-4
abundance: .
v_gene: TRBV15
CDR3nt: TGTGCCACCAGCAGGGGACAGCCTAATGAAAAACTGTTTTTT
CDR3aa: CATSRGQPNEKLFF

len: 16
d_gene: TRBD1
j_gene: TRBJ1-6
abundance: .
v_gene: TRBV5-1
CDR3nt: TGCGCCAGCAGCTTCGCAGGGGGATTTGATAATTCACCCCTCCACTTT
CDR3aa: CASSFAGGFDNSPLHF

len: 13
d_gene: TRBD1
j_gene: TRBJ1-5
abundance: .
v_gene: TRBV2
CDR3nt: TGTGCCAGCACCCTAGACAGGGAACAGCCCCAGCATTTT
CDR3aa: CASTLDREQPQHF

len: 15
d_gene: TRBD1
j_gene: TRBJ2-7
abundance: .
v_gene: TRBV5-1
CDR3nt: TGCGCCAGCAGCTTGGATACAGGGGGGATTTACGAGCAGTACTTC
CDR3aa: CASSLDTGGIYEQYF

len: 13
d_gene: .
j_gene: TRBJ1-4
abundance: .
v_gene: TRBV12-3/TRBV12-4
CDR3nt: TGTGCCAGCAGGGCCGGGACACAAGAAAAACTGTTTTTT
CDR3aa: CASRAGTQEKLFF

len: 14
d_gene: .
j_gene: TRBJ1-2
abundance: .
v_gene: TRBV3-1/TRBV3-2
CDR3nt: TGTGCCAGCAGCCAACAAGGGGTTGGAAATGGCTACACCTTC
CDR3aa: CASSQQGVGNGYTF

len: 16
d_gene: TRBD2
j_gene: TRBJ2-1
abundance: .
v_gene: TRBV19
CDR3nt: TGTGCCAGTACGTTCTCGGGGACTAGCGGGAGGAATGAGCAGTTCTTC
CDR3aa: CASTFSGTSGRNEQFF

len: 15
d_gene: TRBD1
j_gene: TRBJ1-3
abundance: .
v_gene: TRBV2
CDR3nt: TGTGCCAGCAGTCCCGACAGGGGGCCTGGAAACACCATATATTTT
CDR3aa: CASSPDRGPGNTIYF

len: 12
d_gene: TRBD1
j_gene: TRBJ2-2
abundance: few
v_gene: TRBV19
CDR3nt: TGTGCCAGTAGTATGAGGAGGGACAGGGCTTTTTTT
CDR3aa: CASSMRRDRAFF

len: 15
d_gene: .
j_gene: TRBJ1-3
abundance: .
v_gene: TRBV19
CDR3nt: TGTGCCAGTAGTGTTCAAACAGATCCTGGAAACACCATATATTTT
CDR3aa: CASSVQTDPGNTIYF

len: 11
d_gene: .
j_gene: TRBJ1-1
abundance: .
v_gene: TRBV10-3
CDR3nt: TGTGCCATCATAGGCGGTGGTGAAGCTTTCTTT
CDR3aa: CAIIGGGEAFF

len: 18
d_gene: TRBD2
j_gene: TRBJ2-2
abundance: .
v_gene: TRBV27
CDR3nt: TGTGCCAGCAGTTCCTTTCTTTTAGCGGGGGGAAACACCGGGGAGCTGTTTTTT
CDR3aa: CASSSFLLAGGNTGELFF

len: 14
d_gene: TRBD2
j_gene: TRBJ2-1
abundance: .
v_gene: TRBV28
CDR3nt: TGTGCCAGCAGCCTTAGCGGGAGGGCCAATGAGCAGTTCTTC
CDR3aa: CASSLSGRANEQFF

len: 14
d_gene: TRBD1
j_gene: TRBJ1-5
abundance: .
v_gene: TRBV5-1
CDR3nt: TGCGCCAGCAGCTTGGGGACAGGGTATCAGCCCCAGCATTTT
CDR3aa: CASSLGTGYQPQHF

len: 11
d_gene: TRBD1
j_gene: TRBJ1-1
abundance: .
v_gene: TRBV12-3/TRBV12-4
CDR3nt: TGTGCCAGCAGCACCAGGGGGTTAGCTTTCTTT
CDR3aa: CASSTRGLAFF

len: 15
d_gene: TRBD1
j_gene: TRBJ1-5
abundance: .
v_gene: TRBV27
CDR3nt: TGTGCCAGCAGTTCGAGTCAGGGGGCGGGACAGCCCCAGCATTTT
CDR3aa: CASSSSQGAGQPQHF

len: 12
d_gene: TRBD1
j_gene: TRBJ1-1
abundance: .
v_gene: TRBV30
CDR3nt: TGTGCCTGGGCGACAGGGTATACTGAAGCTTTCTTT
CDR3aa: CAWATGYTEAFF

len: 15
d_gene: .
j_gene: TRBJ2-7
abundance: .
v_gene: TRBV5-5
CDR3nt: TGTGCCAGCAGCTTGGAGCCAGGGGGAGGTGGCGAGCAGTACTTC
CDR3aa: CASSLEPGGGGEQYF

len: 11
d_gene: .
j_gene: TRBJ2-1
abundance: .
v_gene: TRBV9
CDR3nt: TGTGCCAGCAGCGTAACAGGCGAGCAGTTCTTC
CDR3aa: CASSVTGEQFF

len: 16
d_gene: .
j_gene: TRBJ2-7
abundance: .
v_gene: TRBV4-2
CDR3nt: TGTGCCAGCAGCCAAGAGGGTACTAGTGGAAACTACGAGCAGTACTTC
CDR3aa: CASSQEGTSGNYEQYF

len: 14
d_gene: TRBD1
j_gene: TRBJ2-7
abundance: .
v_gene: TRBV4-1
CDR3nt: TGCGCCAGCAGCCTCCGGGACAGGGATGGGGAGCAGTACTTC
CDR3aa: CASSLRDRDGEQYF

len: 13
d_gene: .
j_gene: TRBJ1-3
abundance: .
v_gene: TRBV7-9
CDR3nt: TGTGCCAGCAGCTTAGATTCGGGAAACACCATATATTTT
CDR3aa: CASSLDSGNTIYF

len: 13
d_gene: .
j_gene: TRBJ1-6
abundance: .
v_gene: TRBV7-3
CDR3nt: TGTGCCAGCAGCTTTGAGCATAATTCACCCCTCCACTTT
CDR3aa: CASSFEHNSPLHF

len: 15
d_gene: TRBD1
j_gene: TRBJ1-1
abundance: .
v_gene: TRBV9
CDR3nt: TGTGCCAGCAGCCCTACGGGACAGTGGAACACTGAAGCTTTCTTT
CDR3aa: CASSPTGQWNTEAFF

len: 15
d_gene: TRBD2
j_gene: TRBJ2-1
abundance: .
v_gene: TRBV5-1
CDR3nt: TGCGCCAGCAGCTTACTAGCGGGGGCCTACAATGAGCAGTTCTTC
CDR3aa: CASSLLAGAYNEQFF

len: 16
d_gene: TRBD1
j_gene: TRBJ1-6
abundance: .
v_gene: TRBV4-1
CDR3nt: TGCGCCAGCAGCCAACCCGAAGACAGGGGCCGTTCACCCCTCCACTTT
CDR3aa: CASSQPEDRGRSPLHF

len: 15
d_gene: TRBD2
j_gene: TRBJ2-1
abundance: .
v_gene: TRBV4-2
CDR3nt: TGTGCCAGCAGCCAAGAACGCGGGAGAGTTGATGAGCAGTTCTTC
CDR3aa: CASSQERGRVDEQFF

len: 13
d_gene: .
j_gene: TRBJ1-5
abundance: few
v_gene: TRBV7-2
CDR3nt: TGTGCCAGCAGCTTGGGCCTACTTCAGCCCCAGCATTTT
CDR3aa: CASSLGLLQPQHF

len: 14
d_gene: TRBD2
j_gene: TRBJ2-2
abundance: once
v_gene: TRBV18
CDR3nt: TGTGCAAGCGGGACTAGCGGGACGGCCGGGGAGCTGTTTTTT
CDR3aa: CASGTSGTAGELFF

len: 15
d_gene: .
j_gene: TRBJ2-2
abundance: .
v_gene: TRBV2
CDR3nt: TGTGCCAGCAGGCCGGGTCTCGGAGTAACCGGGGAGCTGTTTTTT
CDR3aa: CASRPGLGVTGELFF

len: 16
d_gene: TRBD2
j_gene: TRBJ2-2
abundance: .
v_gene: TRBV19
CDR3nt: TGTGCCAGTAGTATATCTAGCGGGAGGGCCGCCGGGGAGCTGTTTTTT
CDR3aa: CASSISSGRAAGELFF

len: 15
d_gene: TRBD2
j_gene: TRBJ2-3
abundance: .
v_gene: TRBV6-5
CDR3nt: TGTGCCAGCAAGACTAGCGGGGGGGCCTGGGATACGCAGTATTTT
CDR3aa: CASKTSGGAWDTQYF

len: 11
d_gene: .
j_gene: TRBJ1-4
abundance: .
v_gene: TRBV2
CDR3nt: TGTGCCAGCAGTCCTCTGGCGGTACTGTTTTTT
CDR3aa: CASSPLAVLFF

len: 15
d_gene: TRBD2
j_gene: TRBJ2-1
abundance: .
v_gene: TRBV5-5
CDR3nt: TGTGCCAGCAGCCCGACTAGCGGGAACTACAATGAGCAGTTCTTC
CDR3aa: CASSPTSGNYNEQFF

len: 14
d_gene: .
j_gene: TRBJ2-7
abundance: .
v_gene: TRBV19
CDR3nt: TGTGCCAGTAGTCGACAGTCCCTTAGCTACGAGCAGTACTTC
CDR3aa: CASSRQSLSYEQYF

len: 16
d_gene: TRBD2
j_gene: TRBJ2-2
abundance: .
v_gene: TRBV24-1
CDR3nt: TGTGCCACCAGTGATTGGACTAGCGGGGGCACCGGGGAGCTGTTTTTT
CDR3aa: CATSDWTSGGTGELFF

len: 13
d_gene: .
j_gene: TRBJ1-2
abundance: .
v_gene: TRBV10-3
CDR3nt: TGTGCCATCTCGGGCAGGGCGGACTATGGCTACACCTTC
CDR3aa: CAISGRADYGYTF

len: 13
d_gene: TRBD1
j_gene: TRBJ2-7
abundance: .
v_gene: TRBV6-5
CDR3nt: TGTGCCAGCAGATTGACAGGGTTTGGGGAGCAGTACTTC
CDR3aa: CASRLTGFGEQYF